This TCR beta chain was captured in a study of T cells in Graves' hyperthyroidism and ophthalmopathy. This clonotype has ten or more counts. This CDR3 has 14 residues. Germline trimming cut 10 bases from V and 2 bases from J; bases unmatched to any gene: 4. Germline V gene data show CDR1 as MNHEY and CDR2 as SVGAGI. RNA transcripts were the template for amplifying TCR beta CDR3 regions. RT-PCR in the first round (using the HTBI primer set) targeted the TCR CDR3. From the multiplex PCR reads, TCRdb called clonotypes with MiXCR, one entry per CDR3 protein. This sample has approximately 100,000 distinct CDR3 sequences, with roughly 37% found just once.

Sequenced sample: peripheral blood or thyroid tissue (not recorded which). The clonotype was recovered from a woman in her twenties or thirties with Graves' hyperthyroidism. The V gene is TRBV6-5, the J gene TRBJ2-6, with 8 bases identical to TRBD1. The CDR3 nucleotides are TGTGCCACTCAGGGGGCCACTGGGGCCAACGTCCTGACTTTC. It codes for CATQGATGANVLTF.